This T cell receptor (beta chain) emerged from a study of T cell repertoires in cytomegalovirus infection. This clonotype was counted ten times or more. TCRdb called the reads again in MiXCR, with one record for every CDR3 protein. The sample lists around 330,000 distinct CDR3 sequences; 15% to 20% were seen once. CDR3 length: 15 amino acids. Trimming took 3 bases from V and 4 from J, leaving 14 bases between them. Germline assignment: CDR1 MDHEN and CDR2 SYDVKM. The sequence came from a human donor in good health (CMV status not recorded). Some clones in this sample may be carry-over from other donors' samples. Sequencing was carried out using PBMCs. This chain uses TRBV28 with TRBJ2-3, with D tentatively TRBD1 or TRBD2 (6 bases each). CDR3 coding DNA: TGTGCCAGCAGTTTGGACAGAGCTAGCGCAGATACGCAGTATTTT. Translated, it gives CASSLDRASADTQYF.